This TCR beta chain was documented in a study of blood T cell repertoires in COVID-19. Background on the study: Whether acute or convalescent, the COVID-19 samples came from the United States, Italy and Spain. The cDNA or gDNA used as material had been derived from T cells, B-cell-depleted T cells, or PBMCs.

The CDR3 has 16 amino acids. Germline lookup yields CDR1 SNHLY and CDR2 FYNNEI. V dropped 4 bases and J dropped 8; count of bases not matched to a gene: 8. As processed by the authors: Amplification of reference gene primers provided the estimated nucleated cell counts. Assay used: immunoSEQ multiplex PCR; TCRdb lists only in-frame clones, some missing. V and J calls and clone size are given by that table; D and trimming were obtained from the DNA. This sample has about 250,000 clones; more than 70% occur once, and the top ten carry approximately 5.9%. The chain recombines TRBV2 with TRBJ2-1; TRBD2 matches 13 bases. This receptor was obtained from a man at least 80 years old with acute or convalescent COVID-19. Sequenced: peripheral blood. CDR3: CASSVGLAGVGHEQFF. The CDR3 region has the DNA TGTGCCAGCAGTGTTGGACTAGCGGGAGTAGGCCATGAGCAGTTCTTC.